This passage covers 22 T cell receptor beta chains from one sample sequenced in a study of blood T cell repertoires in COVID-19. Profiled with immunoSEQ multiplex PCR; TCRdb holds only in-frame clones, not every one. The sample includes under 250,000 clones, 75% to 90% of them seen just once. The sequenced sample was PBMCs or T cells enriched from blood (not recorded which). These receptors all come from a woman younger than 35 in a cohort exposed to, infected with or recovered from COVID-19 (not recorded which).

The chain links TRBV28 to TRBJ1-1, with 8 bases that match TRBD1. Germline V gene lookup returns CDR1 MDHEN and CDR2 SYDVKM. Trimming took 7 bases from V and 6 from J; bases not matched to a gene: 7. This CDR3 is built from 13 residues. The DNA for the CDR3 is TGTGCCAGCATCCCCGGACAGGGCGCTGAAGCTTTCTTT. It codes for CASIPGQGAEAFF.

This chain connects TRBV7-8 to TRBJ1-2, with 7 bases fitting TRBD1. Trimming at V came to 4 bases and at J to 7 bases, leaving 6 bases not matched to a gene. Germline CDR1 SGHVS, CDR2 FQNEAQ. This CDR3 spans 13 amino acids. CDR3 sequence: CASSSDRMGGYTF. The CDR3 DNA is TGTGCCAGCAGCTCGGACAGGATGGGTGGCTACACCTTC.

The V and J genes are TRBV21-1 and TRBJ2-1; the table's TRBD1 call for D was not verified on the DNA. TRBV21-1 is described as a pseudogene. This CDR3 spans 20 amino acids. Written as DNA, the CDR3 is TGTGCCAGCAGCGTCGCGCTAGGGGACAGGGGGCTAAGCTCCTACAATGAGCAGTTCTTC. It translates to CASSVALGDRGLSSYNEQFF.

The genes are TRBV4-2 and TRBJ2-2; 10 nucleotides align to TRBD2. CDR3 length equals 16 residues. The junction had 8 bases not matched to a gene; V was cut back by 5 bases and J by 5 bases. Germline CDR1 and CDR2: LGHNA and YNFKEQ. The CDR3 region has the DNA TGTGCCAGCAGCAAAACAGCGGGGGGGGATACCGGGGAGCTGTTTTTT. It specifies CASSKTAGGDTGELFF.

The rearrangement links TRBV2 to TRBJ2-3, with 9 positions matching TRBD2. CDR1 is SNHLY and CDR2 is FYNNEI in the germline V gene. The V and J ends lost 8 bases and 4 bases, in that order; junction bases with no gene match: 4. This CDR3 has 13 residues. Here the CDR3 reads CASVSGGSDTQYF. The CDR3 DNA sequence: TGTGCCAGCGTTAGCGGGGGTTCAGATACGCAGTATTTT.

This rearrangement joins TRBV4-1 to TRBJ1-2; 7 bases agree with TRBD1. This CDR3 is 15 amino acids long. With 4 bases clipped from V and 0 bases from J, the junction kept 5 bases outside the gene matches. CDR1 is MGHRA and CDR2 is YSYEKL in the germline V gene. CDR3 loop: CASSPQGLANYGYTF. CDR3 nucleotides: TGCGCCAGCAGCCCACAGGGGTTAGCTAACTATGGCTACACCTTC.

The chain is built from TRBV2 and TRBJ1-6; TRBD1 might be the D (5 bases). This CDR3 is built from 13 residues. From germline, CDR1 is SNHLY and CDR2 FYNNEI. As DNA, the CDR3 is TGTGCGGGGGGGACGGACTATAATTCACCCCTCCACTTT. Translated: CAGGTDYNSPLHF.

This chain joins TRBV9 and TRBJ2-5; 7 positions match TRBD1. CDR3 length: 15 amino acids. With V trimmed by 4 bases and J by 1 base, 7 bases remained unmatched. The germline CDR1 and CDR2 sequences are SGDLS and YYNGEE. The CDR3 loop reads CASSPRGDSQETQYF. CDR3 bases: TGTGCCAGCAGCCCAAGAGGGGACAGCCAAGAGACCCAGTACTTC.

The CDR3 loop reads CASSFREGSTGELFF. Written as DNA, the CDR3 is TGTGCCAGCAGCTTCAGGGAGGGTTCTACCGGGGAGCTGTTTTTT. The J gene is TRBJ2-2, the V gene TRBV11-3; 7 bases line up with TRBD2. V lost 3 bases, J lost 5 bases, and 6 bases stayed unmatched. The CDR3 loop spans 15 amino acids. Germline V gene data show CDR1 as SGHNT and CDR2 as YENEEA. Supplemented by reference TRBV11-3 and TRBJ2-2, the full variable domain reads EAGVVQSPRYKIIEKKQPVAFWCNPISGHNTLYWYLQNLGQGPELLIRYENEEAVDDSQLPKDRFSAERLKGVDSTLKIQPAELGDSAVYLCASSFREGSTGELFFGEGSRLTVL.

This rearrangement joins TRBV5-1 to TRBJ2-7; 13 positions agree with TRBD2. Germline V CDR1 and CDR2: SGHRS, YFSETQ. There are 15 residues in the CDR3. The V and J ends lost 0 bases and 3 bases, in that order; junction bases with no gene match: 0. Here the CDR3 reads CASSLGLAGGYEQYF. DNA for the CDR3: TGCGCCAGCAGCTTGGGACTAGCGGGGGGCTACGAGCAGTACTTC.

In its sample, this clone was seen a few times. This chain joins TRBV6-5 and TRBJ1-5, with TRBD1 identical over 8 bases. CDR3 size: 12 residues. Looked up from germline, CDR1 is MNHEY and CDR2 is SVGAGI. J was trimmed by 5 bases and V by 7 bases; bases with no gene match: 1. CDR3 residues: CASMTGDQPQHF. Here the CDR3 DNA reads TGTGCCAGCATGACAGGGGATCAGCCCCAGCATTTT.

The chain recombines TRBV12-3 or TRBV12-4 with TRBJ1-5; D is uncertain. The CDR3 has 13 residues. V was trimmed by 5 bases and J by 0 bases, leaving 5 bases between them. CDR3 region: CASSPGSNQPQHF. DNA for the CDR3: TGTGCCAGCAGTCCAGGTAGCAATCAGCCCCAGCATTTT.

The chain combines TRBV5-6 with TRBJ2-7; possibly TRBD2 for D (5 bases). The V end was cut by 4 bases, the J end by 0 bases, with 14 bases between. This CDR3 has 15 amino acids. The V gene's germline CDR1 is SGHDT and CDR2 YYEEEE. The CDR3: CASSPGLFPSYEQYF. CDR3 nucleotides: TGTGCCAGCAGCCCAGGACTCTTTCCCTCCTACGAGCAGTACTTC.

DNA for the CDR3: TGCAGCGCCGGGATTCCGAACACCGGGGAGCTGTTTTTT. Residues: CSAGIPNTGELFF. The V and J genes are TRBV29-1 and TRBJ2-2; maybe TRBD2 (5 bases). The CDR3 consists of 13 residues. CDR1 and CDR2 from the germline V gene are SQVTM and ANQGSEA. The V end was cut by 7 bases, the J end by 0 bases, with 9 bases between.

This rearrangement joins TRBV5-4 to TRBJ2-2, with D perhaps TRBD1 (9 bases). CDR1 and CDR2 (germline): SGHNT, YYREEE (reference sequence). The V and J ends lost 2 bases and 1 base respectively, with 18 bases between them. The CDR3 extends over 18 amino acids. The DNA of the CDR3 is TGTGCCAGCAGCTTTACAGGGGGCGGGGGGCGGAACACCGGGGAGCTGTTTTTT. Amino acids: CASSFTGGGGRNTGELFF.

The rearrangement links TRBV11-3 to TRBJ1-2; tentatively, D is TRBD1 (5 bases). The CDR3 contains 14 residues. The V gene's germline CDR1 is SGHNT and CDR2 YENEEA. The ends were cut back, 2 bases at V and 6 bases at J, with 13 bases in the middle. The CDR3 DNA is TGTGCCAGCAGCTTAAGTTTGTCAGGGCATGGCTACACCTTC. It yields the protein CASSLSLSGHGYTF.

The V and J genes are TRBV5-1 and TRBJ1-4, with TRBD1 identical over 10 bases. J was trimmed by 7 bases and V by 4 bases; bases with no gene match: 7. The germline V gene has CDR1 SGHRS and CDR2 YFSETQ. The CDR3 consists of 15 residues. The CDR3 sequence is CASSPTGGEGEKLFF. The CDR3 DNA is TGCGCCAGCAGCCCGACAGGGGGCGAAGGTGAAAAACTGTTTTTT.

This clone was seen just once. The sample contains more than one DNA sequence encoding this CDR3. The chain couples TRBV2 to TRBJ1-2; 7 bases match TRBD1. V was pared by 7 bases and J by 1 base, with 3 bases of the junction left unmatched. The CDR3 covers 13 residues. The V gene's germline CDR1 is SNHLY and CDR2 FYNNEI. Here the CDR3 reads CASKRDSNYGYTF. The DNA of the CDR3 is TGTGCCAGCAAAAGGGACAGTAACTATGGCTACACCTTC.

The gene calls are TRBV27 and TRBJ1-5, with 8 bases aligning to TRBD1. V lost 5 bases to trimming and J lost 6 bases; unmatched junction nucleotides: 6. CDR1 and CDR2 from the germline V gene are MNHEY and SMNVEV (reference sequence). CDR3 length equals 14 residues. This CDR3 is CASSGQGGFQPQHF. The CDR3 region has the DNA TGTGCCAGCAGTGGACAGGGTGGGTTTCAGCCCCAGCATTTT.

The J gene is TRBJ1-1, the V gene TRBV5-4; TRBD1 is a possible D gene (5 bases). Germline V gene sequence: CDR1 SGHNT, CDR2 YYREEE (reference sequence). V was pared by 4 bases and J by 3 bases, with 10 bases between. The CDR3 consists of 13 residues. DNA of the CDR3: TGTGCCAGCAGCCAGGGCACTTACACTGAAGCTTTCTTT. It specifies CASSQGTYTEAFF.

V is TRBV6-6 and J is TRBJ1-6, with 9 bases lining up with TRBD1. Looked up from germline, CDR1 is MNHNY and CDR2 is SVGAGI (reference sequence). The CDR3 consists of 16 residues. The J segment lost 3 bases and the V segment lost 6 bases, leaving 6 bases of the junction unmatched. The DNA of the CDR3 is TGTGCCAGCAGCGCCGGGACAGGGAACTATAATTCACCCCTCCACTTT. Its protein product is CASSAGTGNYNSPLHF.

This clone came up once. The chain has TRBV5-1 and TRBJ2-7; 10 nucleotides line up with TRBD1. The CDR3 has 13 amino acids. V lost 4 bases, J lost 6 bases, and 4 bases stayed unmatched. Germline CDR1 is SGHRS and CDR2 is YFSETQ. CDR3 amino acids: CASSLGQGGEQYF. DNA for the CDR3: TGCGCCAGCAGCCTAGGACAGGGGGGCGAGCAGTACTTC.